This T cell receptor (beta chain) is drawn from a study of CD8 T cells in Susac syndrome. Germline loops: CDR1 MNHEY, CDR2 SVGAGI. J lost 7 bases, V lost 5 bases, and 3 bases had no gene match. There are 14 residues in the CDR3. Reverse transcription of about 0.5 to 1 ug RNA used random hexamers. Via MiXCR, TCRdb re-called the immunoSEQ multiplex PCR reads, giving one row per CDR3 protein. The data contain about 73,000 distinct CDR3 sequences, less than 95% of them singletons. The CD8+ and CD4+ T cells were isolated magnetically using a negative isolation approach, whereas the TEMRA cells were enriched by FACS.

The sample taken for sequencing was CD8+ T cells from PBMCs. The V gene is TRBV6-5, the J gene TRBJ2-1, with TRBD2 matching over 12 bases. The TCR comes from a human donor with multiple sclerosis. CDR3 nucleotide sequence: TGTGCCAGCAGTCGGACTAGCGGGGAAAATGAGCAGTTCTTC. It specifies CASSRTSGENEQFF.